The 3 T cell receptor beta chains below were found in one sample sequenced in a study of blood T cell repertoires in COVID-19. Profiled with immunoSEQ multiplex PCR; TCRdb holds only in-frame clones, not every one. The sample has around 62,000 clones; about 88% are singletons. Sequenced sample: PBMCs or T cells enriched from blood (not recorded which). The receptors were gathered from a woman in her 40s who had recovered from COVID-19.

The V call is TRBV3-1 (or the pseudogene TRBV3-2), the J call TRBJ1-2; 7 nucleotides align to TRBD1. With V trimmed by 0 bases and J by 4 bases, 8 bases remained unmatched. Germline V CDR1 and CDR2: LGHDT, YNNKEL (reference sequence). The CDR3 contains 16 residues. CDR3: CASSQDGRGHPYGYTF. The CDR3 nucleotides are TGTGCCAGCAGCCAAGACGGTAGGGGGCACCCCTATGGCTACACCTTC.

The chain recombines TRBV5-1 with TRBJ2-7; 8 nucleotides align to TRBD1. After removal of 0 bases from V and 5 bases from J, the junction contained 7 bases not matched to a gene. The length of the CDR3 is 15 residues. CDR1 is SGHRS and CDR2 is YFSETQ in the germline V gene. The CDR3 sequence is CASSLGGRGLNEQYF. The CDR3 nucleotides read TGCGCCAGCAGCTTGGGGGGCAGGGGGCTCAACGAGCAGTACTTC.

V usage is TRBV6-2 or TRBV6-3 and J usage is TRBJ2-2; TRBD2 agrees at 9 bases. V was pared by 2 bases and J by 6 bases, with 4 bases of the junction left unmatched. CDR1 and CDR2 (germline): MNHEY, SVGEGT. CDR3 length: 15 amino acids. DNA for the CDR3: TGTGCCAGCAGTTACGGGGCGGGGGGGCCCGGGGAGCTGTTTTTT. The encoded protein is CASSYGAGGPGELFF.